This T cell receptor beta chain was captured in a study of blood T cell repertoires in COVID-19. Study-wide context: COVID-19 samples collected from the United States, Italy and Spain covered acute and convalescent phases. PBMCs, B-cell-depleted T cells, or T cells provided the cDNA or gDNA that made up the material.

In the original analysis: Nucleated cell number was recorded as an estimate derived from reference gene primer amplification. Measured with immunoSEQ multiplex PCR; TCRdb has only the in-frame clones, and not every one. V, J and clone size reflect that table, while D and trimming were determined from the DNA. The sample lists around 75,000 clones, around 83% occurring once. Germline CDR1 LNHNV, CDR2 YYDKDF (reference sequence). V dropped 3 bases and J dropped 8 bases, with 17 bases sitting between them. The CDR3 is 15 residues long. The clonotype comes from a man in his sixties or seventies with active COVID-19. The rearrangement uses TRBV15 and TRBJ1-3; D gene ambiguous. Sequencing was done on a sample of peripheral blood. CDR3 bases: TGTGCCACCAGCAGCCCCCCCGGGGTCGGGGACACCATATATTTT. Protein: CATSSPPGVGDTIYF.